This TCR beta chain was obtained from a study of OX40 agonist ivuxolimab in advanced cancers. The overall study: Three patients, one with hepatocellular carcinoma and two with cutaneous melanoma, achieved partial responses. Overall study findings and caveats: At 0.1 to 3.0 mg/kg and by week 6, clonal expansion occurred in CD4+ and CD8+ blood T cells.

Blood samples were obtained at baseline, cycle 4 day 1, and cycle 7 day 1. The protocol was immunoSEQ multiplex PCR, while the TCRdb copy is restricted to in-frame clones and leaves out a portion. The repertoire holds around 83,000 clones, with over 75% as singletons. Germline CDR1 GTSNPN, CDR2 SVGIG (reference sequence). This CDR3 is 14 amino acids long. Between the trimmed V and J ends, which lost 3 bases and 5 bases, there was a span of 13 bases. To note about this clone: As yet, its antigen is unknown.

This sequence joins TRBV30 and TRBJ2-2, with D possibly matching TRBD1 (5 bases). Sequenced here: CD4+ or CD8+ T cells sorted from blood, sampled in a trial of the OX40 agonist ivuxolimab. The sequence came from an adult with an advanced solid tumor such as melanoma, head and neck, liver or kidney cancer. The CDR3 loop is CAWRTEVTTGELFF. The CDR3 DNA is TGTGCCTGGAGGACAGAGGTAACAACCGGGGAGCTGTTTTTT.